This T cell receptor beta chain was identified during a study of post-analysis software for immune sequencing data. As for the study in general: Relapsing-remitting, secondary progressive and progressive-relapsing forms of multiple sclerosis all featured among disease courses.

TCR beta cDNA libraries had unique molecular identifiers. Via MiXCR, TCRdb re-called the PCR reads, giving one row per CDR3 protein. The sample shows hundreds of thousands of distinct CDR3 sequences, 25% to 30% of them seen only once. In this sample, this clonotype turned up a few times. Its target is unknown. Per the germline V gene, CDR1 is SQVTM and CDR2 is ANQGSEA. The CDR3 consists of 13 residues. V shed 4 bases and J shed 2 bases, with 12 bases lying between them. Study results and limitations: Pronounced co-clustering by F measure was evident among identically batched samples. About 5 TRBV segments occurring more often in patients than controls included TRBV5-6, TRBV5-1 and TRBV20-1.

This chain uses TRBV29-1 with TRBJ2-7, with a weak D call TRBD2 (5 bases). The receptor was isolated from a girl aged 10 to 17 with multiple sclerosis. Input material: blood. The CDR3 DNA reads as TGCAGCGTTGCTCTCAGCGGCACCTACGAGCAGTACTTC. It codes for CSVALSGTYEQYF.